These 6 T cell receptor beta chains were all obtained from the same sample, sequenced in a study of preoperative IRX-2 immunotherapy in early breast cancer. Treatment given: preoperative locoregional IRX-2 cytokine immunotherapy. Profiled with immunoSEQ multiplex PCR; TCRdb holds only in-frame clones, not every one. The sample shows roughly 30,000 clones, under 90% of them seen only once. This material was acquired from a patient treated with IRX-2 immunotherapy. These receptors came from a human donor with breast cancer.

V usage is TRBV11-3 and J usage is TRBJ1-2; D remains unclear. The germline V gene has CDR1 SGHNT and CDR2 YENEEA. Trimming cost V 5 bases and J 4 bases, with 17 bases left between them. The CDR3 sequence is 15 residues long. The CDR3 coding sequence is TGTGCCAGCAGCCCCCGGACCCTGCTGCCCTATGGCTACACCTTC. It translates to CASSPRTLLPYGYTF.

The chain is built from TRBV29-1 and TRBJ1-1, with TRBD1 as a possible D gene (6 bases). The length of the CDR3 is 14 residues. Per the germline V gene, CDR1 is SQVTM and CDR2 is ANQGSEA. Trimming stripped 4 bases from V and 1 base from J, with 13 bases between. The CDR3 loop is CSVGIGGRNTEAFF. CDR3 coding DNA: TGCAGCGTTGGTATTGGGGGGCGGAACACTGAAGCTTTCTTT.

This clone occurred once. This chain uses TRBV19 with TRBJ2-1, with D perhaps matching TRBD1 (7 bases). V lost 6 bases to trimming and J lost 4 bases, with 22 bases between them. Germline V gene sequence: CDR1 LNHDA, CDR2 SQIVND (reference sequence). This CDR3 spans 17 amino acids. The CDR3 protein is CASRYVHQGGNYNEQFF. The CDR3 bases are TGTGCCAGTAGATATGTCCATCAGGGGGGTAATTACAATGAGCAGTTCTTC. Looking up the rest from reference TRBV19 and TRBJ2-1 gives the full variable domain: DGGITQSPKYLFRKEGQNVTLSCEQNLNHDAMYWYRQDPGQGLRLIYYSQIVNDFQKGDIAEGYSVSREKKESFPLTVTSAQKNPTAFYLCASRYVHQGGNYNEQFFGPGTRLTVL.

This clone was counted once. This chain connects TRBV1 to TRBJ1-2; the tabulated D call, TRBD1, remains unverified against the DNA. TRBV1 is labeled a pseudogene. The CDR3 loop spans 14 amino acids. The CDR3, as DNA: TGCGCCAGCAGCCCATACAGGGGGAACTATGGCTACACCTTC. Its protein is CASSPYRGNYGYTF.

The chain recombines TRBV11-3 with TRBJ2-2, with D unresolved. V lost 5 bases and J lost 1, with 11 bases in between. CDR1 is SGHNT, CDR2 YENEEA, per germline. The CDR3 is made up of 15 amino acids. This CDR3 is CASSLGHLNTGELFF. The CDR3 DNA follows: TGTGCCAGCAGCCTCGGTCACCTGAACACCGGGGAGCTGTTTTTT.

This clone appeared a few times. The chain employs TRBV6-8 and TRBJ1-5; possibly TRBD1 for D (5 bases). Germline CDR1 reads MNHGY; CDR2 reads SAAAGT. CDR3 length equals 13 residues. V was clipped by 0 bases and J by 13 bases, with 13 bases between them. The CDR3 bases are TGTGCCAGCAGTTACTCTACTACGGGACTGCAGCATTTT. This gives the protein CASSYSTTGLQHF.